One and the same sample provided the 23 T cell receptor beta chains below, sequenced in a study of T-cell reconstitution after alpha-beta-depleted transplantation in children. It was with unique molecular identifiers that the TCRbeta library was prepared. Using its own MiXCR run on the PCR reads, TCRdb lists one record per CDR3 protein. The sample comprises 250,000 to 300,000 distinct CDR3 sequences, 9.5% to 13% of which are singletons, and approximately 7% rests with the top ten. The input for sequencing was PBMCs, taken before TCRalphabeta/CD19-depleted stem cell transplant. These receptors were taken from a boy younger than two with acute myeloid leukemia, due to receive a stem cell transplant.

In this sample, this clonotype turned up many times. The chain couples TRBV7-2 to TRBJ2-1, with 15 bases fitting TRBD2. V was pared by 4 bases and J by 9 bases, with 7 bases of the junction left unmatched. Germline CDR1 reads SGHTA; CDR2 reads FQGNSA. The CDR3 is made up of 16 amino acids. The CDR3 region has the DNA TGTGCCAGCAGCTGGACTAGCGGGAGGGCCCGTACTGAGCAGTTCTTC. Its translation is CASSWTSGRARTEQFF.

This clonotype was counted ten times or more. The V gene is TRBV5-1, the J gene TRBJ2-5; tentatively, D is TRBD1 or TRBD2 (5 bases each). Germline CDR1 is SGHRS and CDR2 is YFSETQ. V was trimmed by 1 base and J by 6 bases, leaving 10 bases between them. CDR3 size: 13 residues. The CDR3 spells CASSLRGDKTQYF. The DNA for the CDR3 is TGCGCCAGCAGCTTGAGAGGGGATAAGACCCAGTACTTC.

This clonotype has just a few counts. The rearrangement links TRBV27 to TRBJ2-7; 9 nucleotides line up with TRBD2. The CDR3 sequence is 13 residues long. Germline V gene lookup returns CDR1 MNHEY and CDR2 SMNVEV (reference sequence). V lost 2 bases and J lost 6; bases outside the gene matches: 2. The CDR3 loop reads CASSLEREVEQYF. The CDR3 DNA reads as TGTGCCAGCAGTTTAGAGCGGGAGGTCGAGCAGTACTTC.

The chain carries TRBV7-6 and TRBJ2-3, with D unresolved. This CDR3 comprises 19 residues. Trimming removed 7 bases at V and 4 bases at J, with 30 bases between. CDR1 is SGHVS, CDR2 FNYEAQ, per germline. The CDR3 loop reads CASTSLPSVRASFPDTQYF. The CDR3 DNA reads as TGTGCCAGCACCTCTCTCCCTTCCGTACGGGCCTCCTTTCCAGATACGCAGTATTTT.

This clonotype appeared many times. The J gene is TRBJ2-1, the V gene TRBV6-2 or TRBV6-3, with D possibly matching TRBD1 (5 bases). The CDR3 consists of 14 residues. Germline V gives CDR1 MNHEY, CDR2 SVGEGT. Trimming left V 7 bases short and J 4 bases short, with 14 bases between. Here the CDR3 DNA reads TGTGCCAGCAACCCAAGGGGCCCGTACAATGAGCAGTTCTTC. Translating gives CASNPRGPYNEQFF.

This clonotype was seen a handful of times. The chain links TRBV5-4 to TRBJ1-4, with 8 bases identical to TRBD1. J gave up 2 bases and V 4 bases, and 4 bases lay outside the gene matches. The germline V gene encodes CDR1 SGHNT and CDR2 YYREEE (reference sequence). The CDR3 has 15 amino acids. CDR3 sequence reads: CASSQTGGTNEKLFF. CDR3 nucleotide sequence: TGTGCCAGCAGCCAAACAGGGGGGACTAATGAAAAACTGTTTTTT.

Ten or more counts support this clonotype. The chain employs TRBV14 and TRBJ2-2, with unresolved D. V was cut by 4 bases and J by 7 bases, with 7 bases left in between. Germline CDR1 is SGHDN and CDR2 is FVKESK. There are 12 residues in the CDR3. CDR3 amino acids: CASSRQVGELFF. The CDR3 region has the DNA TGTGCCAGCAGCCGCCAGGTCGGGGAGCTGTTTTTT.

This clonotype was recorded a few times. J is TRBJ2-3 and V is TRBV20-1; TRBD2 matches 12 bases. The V gene end was trimmed by 0 bases and the J gene end by 0 bases; junction bases not matched to a gene: 7. Per germline, CDR1 DFQATT and CDR2 SNEGSKA (reference sequence). The CDR3 consists of 18 residues. CDR3 region: CSARDGGLAGPSTDTQYF. The CDR3, as DNA: TGCAGTGCTAGAGATGGGGGACTAGCGGGTCCTAGCACAGATACGCAGTATTTT.

In its sample, this clonotype was seen many times. The V call is TRBV20-1, the J call TRBJ2-7, with a possible D match to TRBD1 (6 bases). Germline loops: CDR1 DFQATT, CDR2 SNEGSKA (reference sequence). CDR3 length: 14 residues. V lost 4 bases and J 2 bases, leaving 15 bases between the germline ends. Written as DNA, the CDR3 is TGCAGTGCTAACCCCCAGGGGATTCCCTACGAGCAGTACTTC. Translated: CSANPQGIPYEQYF.

This clonotype has ten or more counts. This chain uses TRBV9 with TRBJ2-1, with no clear D. V was trimmed by 2 bases and J by 0 bases, leaving 12 bases between them. The CDR3 is 16 residues long. Germline V gives CDR1 SGDLS, CDR2 YYNGEE. Here the CDR3 DNA reads TGTGCCAGCAGCGTGACTCCTGCCAGCTCCTACAATGAGCAGTTCTTC. Encoded protein: CASSVTPASSYNEQFF.

This clonotype has at least ten counts. At one boundary the junction diverges from the germline segment, which might be a read error. This chain links TRBV28 with TRBJ2-7; 9 nucleotides line up with TRBD2. This CDR3 comprises 17 residues. In germline, CDR1 is MDHEN, CDR2 SYDVKM. CDR3 sequence (DNA): TGTGCCAGCAGTTTATCGGGGTGGCGGGAGGGCTCCCACGAGCAGTACTTC. It encodes CASSLSGWREGSHEQYF. Variable domain in full (rest from reference TRBV28 and TRBJ2-7): DVKVTQSSRYLVKRTGEKVFLECVQDMDHENMFWYRQDPGLGLRLIYFSYDVKMKEKGDIPEGYSVSREKKERFSLILESASTNQTSMYLCASSLSGWREGSHEQYFGPGTRLTVT.

This clonotype was detected ten times or more. The chain couples TRBV3-1 to TRBJ2-2; D may be TRBD1 or TRBD2 (6 bases each). CDR1 is LGHDT, CDR2 YNNKEL, per germline (reference sequence). The CDR3 loop spans 17 amino acids. The germline V and J ends were trimmed by 1 base and 6 bases, with 18 bases remaining between them. The CDR3 DNA reads TGTGCCAGCAGCCAAGTCAGGGGACTCTTTTCGGCCGGGGAGCTGTTTTTT. Translated: CASSQVRGLFSAGELFF.

This clonotype has at least ten counts. The V and J genes are TRBV7-8 and TRBJ2-5; 8 nucleotides align to TRBD2. CDR1 is SGHVS and CDR2 is FQNEAQ in the germline V gene. Trimming removed 4 bases from V and 5 bases from J; junction bases left unmatched: 12. The CDR3 consists of 16 residues. The CDR3 DNA reads as TGTGCCAGCAGCTCCCTTCGAAGCGGGGGTAGGGAGACCCAGTACTTC. Its protein is CASSSLRSGGRETQYF.

This clonotype turned up a few times. This chain uses TRBV7-2 with TRBJ2-2; no reliable D call. Trimming took off 3 bases at V and 7 bases at J, with 6 bases between the two ends. The germline gives CDR1 SGHTA, CDR2 FQGNSA. This CDR3 is 12 amino acids long. The CDR3 nucleotides are TGTGCCAGCAGCTTCTTTGTCGGGGAGCTGTTTTTT. It yields the protein CASSFFVGELFF.

This chain links TRBV20-1 with TRBJ2-1, with 7 bases fitting TRBD1. The V and J ends lost 0 bases and 2 bases, in that order; junction bases with no gene match: 10. This CDR3 spans 17 amino acids. Germline loops: CDR1 DFQATT, CDR2 SNEGSKA (reference sequence). CDR3 in DNA: TGCAGTGCTAGAGATCCCCAAACAGGGGACCCCTACAATGAGCAGTTCTTC. The encoded protein is CSARDPQTGDPYNEQFF.

There are many counts of this clonotype. This CDR3 is CASSRSARSYEQYF. The CDR3 nucleotides are TGCGCCAGCAGCCGAAGCGCTCGATCCTACGAGCAGTACTTC. The chain couples TRBV5-1 to TRBJ2-7; D not certain. Per the germline V gene, CDR1 is SGHRS and CDR2 is YFSETQ. The CDR3 length is 14 residues. Trimming removed 4 bases from V and 1 base from J, with 12 bases in between. The full variable domain, its missing parts supplied by reference TRBV5-1 and TRBJ2-7, is KAGVTQTPRYLIKTRGQQVTLSCSPISGHRSVSWYQQTPGQGLQFLFEYFSETQRNKGNFPGRFSGRQFSNSRSEMNVSTLELGDSALYLCASSRSARSYEQYFGPGTRLTVT.

This clonotype was recorded at least ten times. This chain links TRBV29-1 with TRBJ2-1; unclear D gene. Trimming took 0 bases from V and 0 from J, leaving 9 bases between them. This CDR3 region has 15 residues. Germline CDR1 is SQVTM and CDR2 is ANQGSEA. The CDR3 region is CSVEDYFSSYNEQFF. CDR3 sequence (DNA): TGCAGCGTTGAAGACTACTTCAGCTCCTACAATGAGCAGTTCTTC.

The table lists this clonotype with a few counts. This chain connects TRBV5-1 to TRBJ2-7; 8 bases map to TRBD1. The CDR3 is made up of 16 amino acids. Unmatched junction bases numbered 11, after V lost 4 bases and J lost 2 bases. The germline V gene encodes CDR1 SGHRS and CDR2 YFSETQ. CDR3 residues: CASSVSAGTGAYEQYF. CDR3 in DNA: TGCGCCAGCAGCGTTTCGGCCGGGACAGGCGCCTACGAGCAGTACTTC.

V is TRBV5-5 and J is TRBJ1-1, with D tentatively TRBD1 (6 bases). The CDR3 consists of 15 residues. Trimming removed 4 bases from V and 5 bases from J, with 18 bases in between. CDR1 is SGHKS, CDR2 YYEKEE, per germline (reference sequence). This CDR3 reads CASSPQSRGKTEAFF. The CDR3 nucleotides are TGTGCCAGCAGCCCACAAAGCAGGGGAAAGACTGAAGCTTTCTTT.

This clonotype was detected many times. The chain carries TRBV12-3 or TRBV12-4 and TRBJ2-3; D uncertain. The CDR3 extends over 14 amino acids. Trimming stripped 3 bases from V and 4 bases from J, with 11 bases between. The CDR3 protein is CASSFLVLADTQYF. The DNA of the CDR3 is TGTGCCAGCAGTTTCTTGGTTCTGGCAGATACGCAGTATTTT.

In its sample, this clonotype was seen many times. The chain uses TRBV18 and TRBJ1-6; 7 bases are a match to TRBD1. The CDR3 covers 14 residues. Germline V gene lookup returns CDR1 KGHSH and CDR2 LQKENI. The ends lost 5 bases at V and 7 bases at J; junction bases unmatched: 5. CDR3 sequence reads: CASSKDRMNSPLHF. CDR3 DNA sequence: TGTGCCAGCTCAAAGGACAGGATGAATTCACCCCTCCACTTT.

At least ten counts were recorded for this clonotype. The genes are TRBV2 and TRBJ2-5; D gene unclear. The CDR3 totals 12 residues. Germline V gives CDR1 SNHLY, CDR2 FYNNEI. Trimming cost V 1 base and J 4 bases, with 4 bases left between them. CDR3 nucleotides: TGTGCCAGCAGTGAAGTGATAGAGACCCAGTACTTC. Amino acid sequence: CASSEVIETQYF.

This clonotype was counted at least ten times. This chain joins TRBV5-1 and TRBJ1-6; TRBD1 agrees at 9 bases. The CDR3 loop spans 17 amino acids. Germline V gene lookup returns CDR1 SGHRS and CDR2 YFSETQ. The V segment lost 4 bases and the J segment 7 bases; nucleotides outside the gene matches: 12. In DNA form, the CDR3 reads TGCGCCAGCAGCACGGGACAGGGACGCTCTCTCAATTCACCCCTCCACTTT. Its translation: CASSTGQGRSLNSPLHF.